This T cell receptor beta chain was captured in a study of T cell changes during pregnancy in multiple sclerosis. Sequenced by immunoSEQ multiplex PCR; TCRdb stores in-frame clones only, minus some. The repertoire holds roughly 60,000 clones, with more than 90% as singletons. Per germline, CDR1 SEHNR and CDR2 FQNEAQ (reference sequence). Trimming shortened V by 4 bases and J by 1 base, and 7 bases separated the two germline ends. The CDR3 sequence is 13 residues long. The receptor comes from a female donor with multiple sclerosis, enrolled in a pregnancy study. Material: peripheral blood, obtained in the second trimester of pregnancy. This chain joins TRBV7-9 and TRBJ1-1; D unresolved. CDR3 bases: TGTGCCAGCAGCTACCGGTGGAACACTGAAGCTTTCTTT. Protein sequence: CASSYRWNTEAFF.